Sequencing of this TCR beta chain was carried out in a study of T cells in Graves' hyperthyroidism and ophthalmopathy. Study-wide points: Also found in blood were most expanded thyroid clonotypes above 0.001.

Template material for amplifying TCR beta CDR3 regions consisted of RNA transcripts. First-round RT-PCR targeting the TCR CDR3 was performed with the HTBI primer set. A single record per CDR3 protein comes from TCRdb applying MiXCR to the multiplex PCR reads. The sample has a few hundred thousand distinct CDR3 sequences, around 21% seen once; the top ten hold around a quarter. This clonotype was observed a few times. The antigen is not known. The CDR3 has 17 residues. Trimming pared 5 bases from V and 0 bases from J, leaving 17 bases between. The TCR sequence derives from a man aged 18 to 29 with Graves' hyperthyroidism. The material sequenced was blood. This chain connects TRBV12-3 or TRBV12-4 to TRBJ2-4; D possibly uses TRBD1 or TRBD2 (5 bases each). DNA for the CDR3: TGTGCCAGCAGTCTCTCCGGGACGGCGTTAGCCAAAAACATTCAGTACTTC. As protein: CASSLSGTALAKNIQYF.